Listed here are 29 T cell receptor beta chains from one sample, sequenced in a study of brain T cells in children with intractable seizures. As for time point: blood from clinic visit 5 months post-surgery; TSC patient then seizure free. Produced via immunoSEQ multiplex PCR; TCRdb's table is partial and in-frame only. This table holds approximately 330,000 clones, 93% found once. Source: peripheral blood, taken around 5 months after surgery. These receptors were taken from a boy in the first two years of life with tuberous sclerosis and intractable seizures.

About this clone: The sample holds other DNA sequences that translate to the same CDR3. Written as DNA, the CDR3 is TGTGCCAGTAGCCTAACGGGGGGTTACGAGCAGTACTTC. Protein sequence: CASSLTGGYEQYF. The chain has TRBV19 and TRBJ2-7; TRBD2 aligns across 7 bases. The CDR3 consists of 13 residues. The germline V gene has CDR1 LNHDA and CDR2 SQIVND (reference sequence). J gave up 4 bases and V 6 bases, and 6 bases lay outside the gene matches.

The CDR3 loop reads CAWSRPQFEAFF. Here the CDR3 DNA reads TGTGCCTGGAGTAGGCCGCAGTTTGAAGCTTTCTTT. V is TRBV30 and J is TRBJ1-1; D remains ambiguous. Trimming pared 2 bases from V and 7 bases from J, leaving 11 bases between. This CDR3 spans 12 amino acids. Germline assignment: CDR1 GTSNPN and CDR2 SVGIG (reference sequence).

This sequence joins TRBV7-8 and TRBJ2-7; D not certain. CDR1 and CDR2 from the germline V gene are SGHVS and FQNEAQ. This CDR3 is 15 amino acids long. V lost 5 bases and J lost 5, with 19 bases in between. CDR3 coding DNA: TGTGCCAGCAGCCCCGGCCGGATCCGGCTGGACGAGCAGTACTTC. The encoded protein is CASSPGRIRLDEQYF.

The chain employs TRBV7-8 and TRBJ2-5, with 11 positions matching TRBD2. J gave up 8 bases and V 4 bases, and 24 bases lay outside the gene matches. Germline V lookup: CDR1 SGHVS, CDR2 FQNEAQ. There are 20 residues in the CDR3. CDR3 nucleotide sequence: TGTGCCAGCAGCTCGCCAGCTAAGAAACTAGCGGGGGCCCACCAGCGAACCCAGTACTTC. Protein: CASSSPAKKLAGAHQRTQYF. The full variable domain, rest sourced from reference TRBV7-8 and TRBJ2-5, is GAGVSQSPRYKVAKRGQDVALRCDPISGHVSLFWYQQALGQGPEFLTYFQNEAQLDKSGLPSDRFFAERPEGSVSTLKIQRTQQEDSAVYLCASSSPAKKLAGAHQRTQYFGPGTRLLVL.

This clone was seen only once. The J gene is TRBJ2-7, the V gene TRBV11-2, with TRBD2 matching 9 bases. The CDR3 length is 16 residues. Germline V gene sequence: CDR1 SGHAT, CDR2 FQNNGV. Trimming at V came to 5 bases and at J to 2 bases, leaving 10 bases not matched to a gene. CDR3 residues: CASSPLALAGPYEQYF. CDR3 nucleotides: TGTGCCAGCAGCCCCCTGGCCCTAGCGGGGCCCTACGAGCAGTACTTC. Full variable domain (remainder filled in from reference TRBV11-2 and TRBJ2-7): EAGVAQSPRYKIIEKRQSVAFWCNPISGHATLYWYQQILGQGPKLLIQFQNNGVVDDSQLPKDRFSAERLKGVDSTLKIQPAKLEDSAVYLCASSPLALAGPYEQYFGPGTRLTVT.

This clone has just a few counts. The rearrangement links TRBV6-5 to TRBJ1-1; D gene ambiguous. Germline CDR1 is MNHEY and CDR2 is SVGAGI. The CDR3 totals 13 residues. Trimming removed 0 bases from V and 6 bases from J, with 8 bases in between. The CDR3: CASSYSTVAEAFF. CDR3 bases: TGTGCCAGCAGTTACTCGACTGTGGCTGAAGCTTTCTTT.

The rearrangement uses TRBV30 and TRBJ1-2, with D hard to call. V was trimmed by 0 bases and J by 7 bases, leaving 12 bases between them. Germline assignment: CDR1 GTSNPN and CDR2 SVGIG (reference sequence). This CDR3 is built from 13 residues. CDR3 protein: CAWSVLGSSGYTF. The CDR3 region has the DNA TGTGCCTGGAGTGTACTGGGTTCCTCTGGCTACACCTTC.

The chain combines TRBV20-1 with TRBJ1-1, with 7 positions matching TRBD1. CDR3 length: 14 residues. With 3 bases clipped from V and 6 bases from J, the junction kept 10 bases outside the gene matches. The V gene's germline CDR1 is DFQATT and CDR2 SNEGSKA (reference sequence). CDR3: CSASVPGGYSEAFF. The CDR3 DNA reads TGCAGTGCTAGTGTTCCAGGGGGGTACTCTGAAGCTTTCTTT.

The chain couples TRBV27 to TRBJ1-5, with no clear D. Germline values: CDR1 MNHEY, CDR2 SMNVEV (reference sequence). The ends were cut back, 5 bases at V and 6 bases at J, with 14 bases in the middle. CDR3 length: 14 residues. In DNA form, the CDR3 reads TGTGCCAGCAGTCCCCAGCCAGGAGGTCAGCCCCAGCATTTT. It is translated as CASSPQPGGQPQHF.

The CDR3 reads CASSQGGRRLAGGRAQYF. CDR3 bases: TGCGCCAGCAGCCAAGGCGGGCGCAGACTAGCGGGAGGGCGGGCGCAGTATTTT. The gene calls are TRBV4-1 and TRBJ2-3; 14 positions agree with TRBD2. The germline V gene encodes CDR1 MGHRA and CDR2 YSYEKL. J lost 10 bases, V lost 1 base, and 13 bases had no gene match. CDR3 length: 18 amino acids.

The gene calls are TRBV29-1 and TRBJ2-3; no firm D call. This CDR3 spans 12 amino acids. The ends were cut back, 3 bases at V and 1 base at J, with 5 bases in the middle. The germline gives CDR1 SQVTM, CDR2 ANQGSEA. CDR3 nucleotides: TGCAGCGTTGATGAACGCACAGATACGCAGTATTTT. It encodes CSVDERTDTQYF.

The chain recombines TRBV24-1 with TRBJ2-1; tentatively, D is TRBD1 (6 bases). Germline lookup yields CDR1 KGHDR and CDR2 SFDVKD. V was pared by 5 bases and J by 8 bases, with 24 bases between. CDR3 length: 17 residues. The CDR3 region is CATSGDTVRNRFDEQFF. CDR3 bases: TGTGCCACCAGTGGGGACACCGTCCGGAATAGGTTCGATGAGCAGTTCTTC.

This chain uses TRBV28 with TRBJ2-1; possible D gene TRBD2, 6 bases. Germline CDR1 MDHEN, CDR2 SYDVKM. The CDR3 length is 12 residues. Trimming pared 11 bases from V and 1 base from J, leaving 9 bases between. CDR3 region: CAAGGSYNEQFF. DNA of the CDR3: TGTGCCGCCGGGGGATCCTACAATGAGCAGTTCTTC.

CDR3 region: CAWSVHVGGPYEQYF. The CDR3 DNA sequence: TGTGCCTGGAGTGTACACGTGGGAGGGCCCTACGAGCAGTACTTC. The chain couples TRBV30 to TRBJ2-7; 7 bases align to TRBD2. The CDR3 has 15 residues. Trimming removed 0 bases from V and 2 bases from J; junction bases left unmatched: 7. The germline gives CDR1 GTSNPN, CDR2 SVGIG (reference sequence).

CDR3 DNA: TGTGCCATCAGTGAGTCACTGACCTATGGCTACACCTTC. It translates to CAISESLTYGYTF. The chain carries TRBV10-3 and TRBJ1-2; D is ambiguous. The germline CDR1 and CDR2 sequences are ENHRY and SYGVKD. This CDR3 comprises 13 residues. The V end lost 0 bases, the J end lost 4 bases, and 6 bases lay between the germline ends.

The gene calls are TRBV5-1 and TRBJ2-3, with TRBD2 matching 9 bases. There are 15 residues in the CDR3. CDR1 and CDR2 (germline): SGHRS, YFSETQ. V dropped 4 bases and J dropped 5; count of bases not matched to a gene: 8. In DNA, the CDR3 is TGCGCCAGCAGCCCCTGGGGTAGCGGGGGAGATACGCAGTATTTT. This gives the protein CASSPWGSGGDTQYF.

The rearrangement uses TRBV5-6 and TRBJ2-7, with D possibly called TRBD1 or TRBD2 (5 bases each). Germline V gene data show CDR1 as SGHDT and CDR2 as YYEEEE. V lost 2 bases and J 5 bases, leaving 11 bases between the germline ends. This CDR3 has 13 amino acids. The CDR3: CASSFRDGDEQYF. CDR3 nucleotide sequence: TGTGCCAGCAGCTTCCGGGACGGTGACGAGCAGTACTTC.

The chain links TRBV18 to TRBJ2-3; 7 bases align to TRBD1. The length of the CDR3 is 16 residues. V lost 4 bases, J lost 2 bases, and 9 bases stayed unmatched. Germline V gives CDR1 KGHSH, CDR2 LQKENI. CDR3 sequence (DNA): TGTGCCAGCTCACTTCAGCAGGGGGTGGCCACAGATACGCAGTATTTT. It specifies CASSLQQGVATDTQYF.

The chain carries TRBV15 and TRBJ2-7; TRBD1 matches at 10 bases. Germline V gene sequence: CDR1 LNHNV, CDR2 YYDKDF (reference sequence). V dropped 3 bases and J dropped 2; count of bases not matched to a gene: 7. CDR3 length: 16 residues. The CDR3 nucleotides read TGTGCCACCAGCAGGGAGGGACAGGGGCTTCCCTACGAGCAGTACTTC. Protein: CATSREGQGLPYEQYF.

The rearrangement links TRBV7-8 to TRBJ2-3; D may be TRBD2 (5 bases). The CDR3 is 14 amino acids. V was clipped by 5 bases and J by 4 bases, with 13 bases between them. Germline lookup yields CDR1 SGHVS and CDR2 FQNEAQ. CDR3: CASSPDYPSDTQYF. The CDR3 DNA is TGTGCCAGCAGCCCCGACTACCCTTCAGATACGCAGTATTTT. The full variable domain, rest sourced from reference TRBV7-8 and TRBJ2-3, is GAGVSQSPRYKVAKRGQDVALRCDPISGHVSLFWYQQALGQGPEFLTYFQNEAQLDKSGLPSDRFFAERPEGSVSTLKIQRTQQEDSAVYLCASSPDYPSDTQYFGPGTRLTVL.

The V call is TRBV2, the J call TRBJ1-4; D may be TRBD1 (5 bases). Between the trimmed V and J ends, which lost 0 bases and 6 bases, there was a span of 20 bases. Germline lookup yields CDR1 SNHLY and CDR2 FYNNEI. This CDR3 has 18 amino acids. DNA for the CDR3: TGTGCCAGCAGTGAAGCGCTTCCTTATGTACAGGCTTATGAAAAACTGTTTTTT. Translated: CASSEALPYVQAYEKLFF.

This chain connects TRBV19 to TRBJ1-5, with a tentative D call TRBD1 (5 bases). The CDR3 runs 23 residues. CDR1 LNHDA and CDR2 SQIVND come from the germline V gene (reference sequence). Deletions cut 0 bases from V and 2 bases from J, with 32 bases between. DNA for the CDR3: TGTGCCAGTAGTATAGATTTGTTCGGGCGGTTTGACGAGGGGATGATACGCAATCAGCCCCAGCATTTT. Residues: CASSIDLFGRFDEGMIRNQPQHF.

The chain uses TRBV6-5 and TRBJ1-1; D perhaps matches TRBD1 (6 bases). CDR3 size: 13 residues. Deletions cut 10 bases from V and 0 bases from J, with 12 bases between. Germline V lookup: CDR1 MNHEY, CDR2 SVGAGI. CDR3 in DNA: TGTGCCAACAGACAGGTTCTGAACACTGAAGCTTTCTTT. This sequence encodes CANRQVLNTEAFF.

This chain links TRBV6-1 with TRBJ1-1; D unresolved. Germline loops: CDR1 MNHNS, CDR2 SASEGT. The CDR3 is 16 amino acids. V was trimmed by 5 bases and J by 5 bases, leaving 21 bases between them. CDR3 in amino acids: CASSKERPKTRTEAFF. The CDR3 DNA reads TGTGCCAGCAGTAAAGAACGACCAAAGACAAGAACTGAAGCTTTCTTT.

The genes are TRBV7-9 and TRBJ1-1; the D is unclear. The CDR3 length is 14 residues. Trimming shortened V by 4 bases and J by 1 base, and 10 bases separated the two germline ends. From germline, CDR1 is SEHNR and CDR2 FQNEAQ (reference sequence). CDR3 coding DNA: TGTGCCAGCAGCTCCCCGCGCGGGAACACTGAAGCTTTCTTT. It codes for CASSSPRGNTEAFF.

This chain connects TRBV24-1 to TRBJ1-2; perhaps TRBD1 as D (5 bases). Trimming removed 5 bases from V and 4 bases from J, with 19 bases in between. The CDR3 contains 16 residues. Germline CDR1 and CDR2: KGHDR and SFDVKD. The CDR3 nucleotides are TGTGCCACCAGTGCCCCTACCACAGGCGTGGGCTATGGCTACACCTTC. The encoded protein is CATSAPTTGVGYGYTF.

The rearrangement joins TRBV11-3 to TRBJ2-7, with 10 bases fitting TRBD2. V was clipped by 5 bases and J by 2 bases; unmatched bases: 3. Germline values: CDR1 SGHNT, CDR2 YENEEA. The CDR3 sequence is 14 residues long. The CDR3 DNA reads TGTGCCAGCAGCCTAGCGGGGGTTACCTACGAGCAGTACTTC. Translation: CASSLAGVTYEQYF.

This clone occurred a few times. The chain couples TRBV7-9 to TRBJ2-7; 9 nucleotides align to TRBD2. There are 15 residues in the CDR3. Germline trimming cut 5 bases from V and 0 bases from J; bases unmatched to any gene: 5. CDR1 is SEHNR, CDR2 FQNEAQ, per germline (reference sequence). CDR3 in amino acids: CASSRTSGRSYEQYF. The DNA for the CDR3 is TGTGCCAGCAGCCGTACTAGCGGGCGCTCCTACGAGCAGTACTTC.

V gene TRBV2 combines with J gene TRBJ2-1, with D perhaps being TRBD1 or TRBD2 (5 bases each). V was shortened by 6 bases and J by 8 bases, with 11 bases between the two germline ends. The CDR3 is 12 residues long. In germline, CDR1 is SNHLY, CDR2 FYNNEI. This chain's CDR3 is CASSGSGHEQFF. The CDR3 nucleotides read TGTGCCAGCAGCGGATCGGGACATGAGCAGTTCTTC.